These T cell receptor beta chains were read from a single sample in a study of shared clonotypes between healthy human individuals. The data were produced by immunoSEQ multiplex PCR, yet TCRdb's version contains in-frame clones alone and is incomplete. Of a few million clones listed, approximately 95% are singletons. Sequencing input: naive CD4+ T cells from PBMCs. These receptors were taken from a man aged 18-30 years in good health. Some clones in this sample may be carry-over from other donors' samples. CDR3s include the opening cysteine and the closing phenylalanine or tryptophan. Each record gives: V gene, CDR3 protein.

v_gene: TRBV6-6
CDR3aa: CASSYSGVGNSPLHF

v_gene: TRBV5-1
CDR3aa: CASSLVVGVEQYF

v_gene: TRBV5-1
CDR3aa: CASSFYGSSTDTQYF

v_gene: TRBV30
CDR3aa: CAWRQVGSGNTIYF

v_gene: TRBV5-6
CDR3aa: CASTSTRFYQETQYF

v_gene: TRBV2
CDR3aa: CASSKRFLAGYYEQYF

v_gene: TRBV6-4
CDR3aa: CASSASGRSGEKLFF

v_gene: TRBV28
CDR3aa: CASLGGTSVYNEQFF

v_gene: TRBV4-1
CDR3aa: CASSQALLREKKNEQFF

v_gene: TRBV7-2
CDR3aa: CASSLAGTSGQETQYF

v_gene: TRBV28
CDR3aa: CASSFTGTVNTEAFF

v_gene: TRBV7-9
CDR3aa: CASSPQGSGNTIYF

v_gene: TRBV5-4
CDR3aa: CASSSGGTNTEAFF

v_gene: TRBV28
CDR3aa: CASTSGGDRSSYEQYF

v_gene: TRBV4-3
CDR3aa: CASSLRGSYNEQFF

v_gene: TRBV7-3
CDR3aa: CASSLRSKQYF

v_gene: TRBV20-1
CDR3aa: CSASTGTEAFF

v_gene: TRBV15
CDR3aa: CATSRDRDGANYGYTF

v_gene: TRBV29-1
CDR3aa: CSVGLGNTAEKLFF

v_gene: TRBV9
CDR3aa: CASSVGPGADTQYF

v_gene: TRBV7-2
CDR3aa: CASSLKGASSGNTIYF

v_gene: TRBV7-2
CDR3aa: CASSMDRAEQYF

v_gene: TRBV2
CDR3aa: CASSEDEVSGNTIYF

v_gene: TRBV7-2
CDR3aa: CASSKVGGPREAFF

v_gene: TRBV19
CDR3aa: CASKMGSGQGPTQQYF

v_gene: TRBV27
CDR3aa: CASSLRRDSYEQYF

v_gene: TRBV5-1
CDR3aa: CASSLIAGGLNEQFF

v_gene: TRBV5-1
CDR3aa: CASSLQGQGNTEAFF

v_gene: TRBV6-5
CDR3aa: CASTSTAYEQYF

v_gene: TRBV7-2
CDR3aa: CASSAGQPRTGNTIYF

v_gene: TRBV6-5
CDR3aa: CASSFDRATYNEQFF

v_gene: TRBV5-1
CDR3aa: CASSPGNKGLAGAKNIQYF

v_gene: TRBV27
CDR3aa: CASSSRLAGGSYEQYF

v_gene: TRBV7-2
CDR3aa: CASSSQETQYF

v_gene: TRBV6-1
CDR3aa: CASSDKGAKSYEQYF

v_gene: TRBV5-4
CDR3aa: CASSTPTGGNEQYF